This TCR beta chain was sequenced during a study of cytomegalovirus exposure and HLA in healthy donors. PCR primers comprised 60 Vbeta and 13 Jbeta primers. Sequenced by immunoSEQ multiplex PCR; TCRdb stores in-frame clones only, minus some. The profile shows about 190,000 clones, roughly four fifths of them singletons. Germline CDR1 is LGHNA and CDR2 is YSLEER. The CDR3 consists of 19 residues. Trimming took 3 bases from V and 3 from J; bases not matched to a gene: 17. The receptor was isolated from a man between 18 and 35 years old in good health and CMV-seronegative. Sequenced material: PBMCs. V and J are TRBV4-3 and TRBJ2-3, with TRBD2 matching 8 bases. The CDR3 sequence is CASSQEPASPGLGTDTQYF. The DNA for the CDR3 is TGCGCCAGCAGCCAGGAACCAGCATCACCGGGACTAGGGACAGATACGCAGTATTTT.